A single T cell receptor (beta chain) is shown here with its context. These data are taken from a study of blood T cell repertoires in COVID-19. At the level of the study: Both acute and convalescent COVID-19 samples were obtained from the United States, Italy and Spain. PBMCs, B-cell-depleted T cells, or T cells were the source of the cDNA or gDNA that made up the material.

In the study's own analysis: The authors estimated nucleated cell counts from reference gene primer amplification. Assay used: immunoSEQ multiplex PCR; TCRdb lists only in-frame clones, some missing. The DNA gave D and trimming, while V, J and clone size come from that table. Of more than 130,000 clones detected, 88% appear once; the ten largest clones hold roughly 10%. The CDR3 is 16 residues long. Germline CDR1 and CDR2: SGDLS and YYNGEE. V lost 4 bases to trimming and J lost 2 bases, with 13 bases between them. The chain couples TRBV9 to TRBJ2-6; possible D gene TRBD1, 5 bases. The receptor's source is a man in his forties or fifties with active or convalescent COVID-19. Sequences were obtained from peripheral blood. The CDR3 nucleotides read TGTGCCAGCAGCACCAATAAGGGGACTGGGGCCAACGTCCTGACTTTC. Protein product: CASSTNKGTGANVLTF. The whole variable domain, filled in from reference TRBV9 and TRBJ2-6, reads DSGVTQTPKHLITATGQRVTLRCSPRSGDLSVYWYQQSLDQGLQFLIQYYNGEERAKGNILERFSAQQFPDLHSELNLSSLELGDSALYFCASSTNKGTGANVLTFGAGSRLTVL.